Each of the 31 T cell receptor beta chains below was sequenced from the same sample in a study of blood T cell repertoires in COVID-19. The method was immunoSEQ multiplex PCR; TCRdb's version includes in-frame clones alone and lacks a portion of them. The repertoire includes about 170,000 clones, roughly 80% of them detected once, and 11% to 15% sits in the top ten. The sequencing sample was made of peripheral blood. The receptor set was obtained from a man between 18 and 35 years old with active or convalescent COVID-19.

The table lists this clone with a few counts. This chain connects TRBV11-3 to TRBJ2-7, with 8 bases that match TRBD1. V lost 4 bases and J lost 6; bases outside the gene matches: 11. This CDR3 has 15 residues. Germline V lookup: CDR1 SGHNT, CDR2 YENEEA. CDR3 nucleotides: TGTGCCAGCAGCTCCGGGACAGGCTCTCCTAGCGAGCAGTACTTC. This gives the protein CASSSGTGSPSEQYF.

The genes are TRBV5-1 and TRBJ1-4; no clear D. V lost 0 bases and J 0 bases, leaving 9 bases between the germline ends. The CDR3 has 16 residues. The germline gives CDR1 SGHRS, CDR2 YFSETQ. The CDR3, as DNA: TGCGCCAGCAGCTTGGATGCGTTCTCAACTAATGAAAAACTGTTTTTT. The encoded protein is CASSLDAFSTNEKLFF.

The chain links TRBV7-9 to TRBJ1-6; D not certain. Germline lookup yields CDR1 SEHNR and CDR2 FQNEAQ (reference sequence). The CDR3 extends over 17 amino acids. Trimming stripped 1 base from V and 2 bases from J, with 12 bases between. CDR3 sequence (DNA): TGTGCCAGCAGCTTAGTCAAACAGCCTCCCTATAATTCACCCCTCCACTTT. As protein: CASSLVKQPPYNSPLHF.

The genes are TRBV12-3 or TRBV12-4 and TRBJ2-7, with D tentatively TRBD2 (5 bases). The ends were cut back, 6 bases at V and 4 bases at J, with 13 bases in the middle. This CDR3 region has 13 residues. The CDR3 DNA is TGTGCCAGCAGCCCTAATAGCGTTTACGAGCAGTACTTC. Translating it yields CASSPNSVYEQYF.

This chain joins TRBV12-3 or TRBV12-4 and TRBJ2-7, with a weak D call TRBD1 (5 bases). The CDR3 sequence is 13 residues long. The V end was cut by 2 bases, the J end by 4 bases, with 9 bases between. Here the CDR3 DNA reads TGTGCCAGCAGTTTATTGGGGCCTTACGAGCAGTACTTC. Translated: CASSLLGPYEQYF.

The chain carries TRBV19 and TRBJ1-5; 11 nucleotides line up with TRBD1. CDR3 length equals 15 residues. Germline CDR1 and CDR2: LNHDA and SQIVND (reference sequence). J lost 6 bases, V lost 6 bases, and 7 bases had no gene match. The CDR3 is CASSDGTGGVQPQHF. CDR3 DNA: TGTGCCAGTAGCGATGGGACAGGGGGAGTTCAGCCCCAGCATTTT. The whole variable domain, filled in from reference TRBV19 and TRBJ1-5, reads DGGITQSPKYLFRKEGQNVTLSCEQNLNHDAMYWYRQDPGQGLRLIYYSQIVNDFQKGDIAEGYSVSREKKESFPLTVTSAQKNPTAFYLCASSDGTGGVQPQHFGDGTRLSIL.

The chain joins TRBV6-5 to TRBJ1-3; tentatively, D is TRBD1 (6 bases). Trimming removed 4 bases from V and 0 bases from J, with 10 bases in between. The CDR3 loop spans 15 amino acids. CDR1 and CDR2 from the germline V gene are MNHEY and SVGAGI. As DNA, the CDR3 is TGTGCCAGCAGTTCAACAGGGAACTCTGGAAACACCATATATTTT. Protein: CASSSTGNSGNTIYF.

The rearrangement joins TRBV5-1 to TRBJ2-1, with 7 bases fitting TRBD2. CDR1 and CDR2 (germline): SGHRS, YFSETQ. The CDR3 totals 16 residues. V lost 0 bases, J lost 4 bases, and 7 bases stayed unmatched. The CDR3 sequence: CASSLEASGGYNEQFF. CDR3 nucleotides: TGCGCCAGCAGCTTGGAGGCTAGCGGAGGATACAATGAGCAGTTCTTC.

The chain employs TRBV14 and TRBJ1-3; 7 bases match TRBD1. Looked up from germline, CDR1 is SGHDN and CDR2 is FVKESK. The CDR3 runs 18 residues. Trimming at V came to 0 bases and at J to 0 bases, leaving 8 bases not matched to a gene. CDR3: CASSQDPRGTISGNTIYF. Here the CDR3 DNA reads TGTGCCAGCAGCCAAGATCCCAGGGGGACAATCTCTGGAAACACCATATATTTT.

The chain is built from TRBV11-2 and TRBJ1-1; 11 nucleotides match TRBD1. Germline-derived CDR1 and CDR2 are SGHAT and FQNNGV. The CDR3 extends over 15 amino acids. V was clipped by 1 base and J by 4 bases; unmatched bases: 2. The CDR3 nucleotides read TGTGCCAGCAGCTTAGGAGGGACAGGGGGCACTGAAGCTTTCTTT. The encoded protein is CASSLGGTGGTEAFF.

The rearrangement links TRBV29-1 to TRBJ2-1; maybe TRBD2 (6 bases). CDR3 length equals 14 residues. The germline CDR1 and CDR2 sequences are SQVTM and ANQGSEA. The CDR3, as DNA: TGCACCTCAGCCGGGGGACTGAAGATCGATGAGCAGTTCTTC. Translated, it gives CTSAGGLKIDEQFF.

Here the CDR3 reads CASSRGGGRTEAFF. For the CDR3, the DNA is TGTGCCAGTAGTCGCGGGGGAGGTCGTACTGAAGCTTTCTTT. The chain combines TRBV19 with TRBJ1-1, with D tentatively TRBD1 (5 bases). The CDR3 sequence is 14 residues long. Between the trimmed V and J ends, which lost 5 bases and 5 bases, there was a span of 15 bases. The germline V gene encodes CDR1 LNHDA and CDR2 SQIVND (reference sequence).

The chain employs TRBV7-9 and TRBJ2-1, with D possibly TRBD2 on 6 matching bases. Germline-derived CDR1 and CDR2 are SEHNR and FQNEAQ (reference sequence). The V end was cut by 2 bases, the J end by 6 bases, with 11 bases between. This CDR3 has 14 amino acids. The DNA of the CDR3 is TGTGCCAGCAGCTTATCTCAACTAGCCAATGAGCAGTTCTTC. Protein product: CASSLSQLANEQFF.

This clone was seen only once. This chain links TRBV6-1 with TRBJ2-1, with D possibly being TRBD1 (6 bases). The length of the CDR3 is 13 residues. V was clipped by 5 bases and J by 6 bases, with 11 bases between them. CDR1 and CDR2 from the germline V gene are MNHNS and SASEGT. The CDR3 DNA reads TGTGCCAGCAGTCAGACAGGAATCAATGAGCAGTTCTTC. Encoded protein: CASSQTGINEQFF.

The CDR3 reads CSVETGGSQPQHF. The CDR3, as DNA: TGCAGCGTTGAAACGGGAGGCAGCCAGCCCCAGCATTTT. The rearrangement links TRBV29-1 to TRBJ1-5; D is ambiguous. This CDR3 spans 13 amino acids. Germline V lookup: CDR1 SQVTM, CDR2 ANQGSEA. The germline V and J ends were trimmed by 2 bases and 7 bases, with 12 bases remaining between them.

The chain combines TRBV5-5 with TRBJ1-1, with 9 bases aligning to TRBD1. Germline V gene lookup returns CDR1 SGHKS and CDR2 YYEKEE (reference sequence). V lost 4 bases to trimming and J lost 5 bases; unmatched junction nucleotides: 6. This CDR3 has 14 residues. The CDR3 spells CASSPRQGGTEAFF. CDR3 sequence (DNA): TGTGCCAGCAGCCCTAGACAGGGGGGGACTGAAGCTTTCTTT.

This sequence joins TRBV27 and TRBJ2-5; TRBD2 matches 8 bases. This CDR3 spans 13 amino acids. In germline, CDR1 is MNHEY, CDR2 SMNVEV (reference sequence). J gave up 5 bases and V 7 bases, and 6 bases lay outside the gene matches. The CDR3 coding sequence is TGTGCCAGCAAGACGGGGGGGGGCGAGACCCAGTACTTC. The encoded protein is CASKTGGGETQYF.

This chain joins TRBV19 and TRBJ1-4; 10 positions match TRBD1. Unmatched junction bases numbered 11, after V lost 6 bases and J lost 4 bases. Germline lookup yields CDR1 LNHDA and CDR2 SQIVND (reference sequence). This CDR3 spans 17 amino acids. The CDR3 spells CASSFPGQGLFNEKLFF. CDR3 sequence (DNA): TGTGCCAGTAGCTTTCCGGGACAGGGGCTATTTAATGAAAAACTGTTTTTT.

The chain is built from TRBV5-1 and TRBJ1-2, with a weak D call TRBD1 (6 bases). Germline V gene lookup returns CDR1 SGHRS and CDR2 YFSETQ. This CDR3 is 14 amino acids long. V was shortened by 6 bases and J by 6 bases, with 18 bases between the two germline ends. This CDR3 reads CASTDRQVANGYTF. DNA of the CDR3: TGCGCCAGCACAGATCGACAGGTCGCGAATGGCTACACCTTC.

CDR3 protein: CASSPSGNSNQPQHF. The CDR3 nucleotides are TGTGCCAGCTCACCATCAGGGAATAGCAATCAGCCCCAGCATTTT. This chain connects TRBV18 to TRBJ1-5, with D perhaps matching TRBD1 (5 bases). CDR1 is KGHSH, CDR2 LQKENI, per germline. The V and J ends lost 2 bases and 0 bases respectively, with 8 bases between them. The CDR3 runs to 15 residues.

The chain joins TRBV2 to TRBJ1-4, with D unclear. The length of the CDR3 is 10 residues. The V and J ends lost 4 bases and 8 bases respectively, with 2 bases between them. The germline CDR1 and CDR2 sequences are SNHLY and FYNNEI. CDR3 sequence: CASSAEKLFF. The CDR3 DNA reads TGTGCCAGCAGTGCGGAAAAACTGTTTTTT.

This sequence joins TRBV27 and TRBJ2-3; 13 nucleotides agree with TRBD2. V lost 6 bases to trimming and J lost 10 bases; unmatched junction nucleotides: 16. Looked up from germline, CDR1 is MNHEY and CDR2 is SMNVEV (reference sequence). The CDR3 covers 17 residues. The CDR3: CASSQGTSGRVSRAQYF. The CDR3 region has the DNA TGTGCCAGCAGCCAAGGAACTAGCGGGAGGGTATCCCGGGCGCAGTATTTT.

The chain uses TRBV13 and TRBJ2-1, with D uncertain. The germline CDR1 and CDR2 sequences are PRHDT and FYEKMQ (reference sequence). Trimming left V 5 bases short and J 9 bases short, with 14 bases between. This CDR3 has 13 amino acids. CDR3 nucleotide sequence: TGTGCCAGCAGCACGCTCTTTAGAGGTGAGCAGTTCTTC. Protein product: CASSTLFRGEQFF.

V usage is TRBV19 and J usage is TRBJ1-1; D perhaps matches TRBD1 (5 bases). Germline-derived CDR1 and CDR2 are LNHDA and SQIVND (reference sequence). With 7 bases removed from V and 5 bases from J, the gap between germline ends came to 26 bases. The CDR3 loop spans 17 amino acids. The CDR3: CASNENTGSRIGTEAFF. In DNA form, the CDR3 reads TGTGCCAGTAACGAGAATACAGGATCAAGAATAGGGACTGAAGCTTTCTTT.

The chain links TRBV7-2 to TRBJ1-5; TRBD1 might be the D (5 bases). Trimming took off 1 base at V and 4 bases at J, with 11 bases between the two ends. In germline, CDR1 is SGHTA, CDR2 FQGNSA. This CDR3 region has 15 residues. DNA of the CDR3: TGTGCCAGCAGCTTAGGGGGACTGCTAAATCAGCCCCAGCATTTT. Translation: CASSLGGLLNQPQHF.

The genes are TRBV10-3 and TRBJ1-5; 8 bases line up with TRBD1. The CDR3 runs 20 residues. The J segment lost 5 bases and the V segment lost 7 bases, leaving 25 bases of the junction unmatched. From germline, CDR1 is ENHRY and CDR2 SYGVKD. The CDR3 coding sequence is TGTGCCATCATCGGGCGGGCCATATGGGACAGGTCCTCATCTTATCAGCCCCAGCATTTT. Amino acids: CAIIGRAIWDRSSSYQPQHF.

The chain combines TRBV18 with TRBJ1-2; D may be TRBD1 (5 bases). Trimming took off 4 bases at V and 4 bases at J, with 10 bases between the two ends. Germline V gene lookup returns CDR1 KGHSH and CDR2 LQKENI. The CDR3 runs to 13 residues. The CDR3 DNA sequence: TGTGCCAGCTCACTGGACAAAACCTATGGCTACACCTTC. It yields the protein CASSLDKTYGYTF.

This clone was seen a few times. Germline and junction disagree at one end, which may indicate a read error. This sequence joins TRBV4-1 and TRBJ2-5, with 7 bases aligning to TRBD1. The CDR3 is 13 residues long. The germline V gene encodes CDR1 MGHRA and CDR2 YSYEKL. In DNA form, the CDR3 reads TGCGCCAGCAGCCAAGATGGAAGCCCAGGACAGGACTTC. Protein sequence: CASSQDGSPGQDF.

This clone has a single count. Here the CDR3 DNA reads TGTGCCAGCTCACGGACGGGAATGAACACTGAAGCTTTCTTT. Translated: CASSRTGMNTEAFF. The rearrangement joins TRBV18 to TRBJ1-1; D is unresolved. The CDR3 contains 14 residues. Trimming pared 4 bases from V and 0 bases from J, leaving 9 bases between. Germline CDR1 and CDR2: KGHSH and LQKENI.

This chain links TRBV5-1 with TRBJ1-1; 8 nucleotides match TRBD1. This CDR3 is built from 14 residues. J gave up 4 bases and V 5 bases, and 7 bases lay outside the gene matches. The germline V gene has CDR1 SGHRS and CDR2 YFSETQ. Here the CDR3 reads CASRTQGAATEAFF. The DNA for the CDR3 is TGCGCCAGCAGGACCCAGGGGGCTGCCACTGAAGCTTTCTTT.

The J gene is TRBJ2-3, the V gene TRBV6-2 or TRBV6-3; 10 nucleotides align to TRBD2. This CDR3 region has 18 residues. Germline-derived CDR1 and CDR2 are MNHEY and SVGEGT. V lost 1 base to trimming and J lost 4 bases; unmatched junction nucleotides: 11. The CDR3 sequence is CASSYLPGSGGRADTQYF. The DNA of the CDR3 is TGTGCCAGCAGTTACTTGCCGGGTAGCGGGGGGCGGGCAGATACGCAGTATTTT.